The 29 T cell receptor beta chains below all came from one sample that was sequenced in a study of T cells in localized non-small cell lung cancer. Profiled with immunoSEQ multiplex PCR; TCRdb holds only in-frame clones, not every one. Here the sample spans more than 70,000 clones, roughly 86% being singletons. Source: peripheral blood, taken before any cancer treatment. These TCRs come from a man aged 40 to 69 with stage I lung adenocarcinoma.

The chain joins TRBV7-2 to TRBJ1-2; the D gene is possibly TRBD1 (5 bases). CDR1 and CDR2 (germline): SGHTA, FQGNSA. The CDR3 runs to 17 residues. The V gene lost 2 bases and the J gene lost 4 bases, with 20 bases spanning the gap. The CDR3 bases are TGTGCCAGCAGCTTATCCTTCGGGGGTCGATGGTCCTATGGCTACACCTTC. It yields the protein CASSLSFGGRWSYGYTF.

The gene calls are TRBV2 and TRBJ2-1; 7 nucleotides align to TRBD2. The CDR3 spans 15 residues. Trimming at V came to 7 bases and at J to 3 bases, leaving 9 bases not matched to a gene. Germline V lookup: CDR1 SNHLY, CDR2 FYNNEI. CDR3 sequence: CASTLGLDLYNEQFF. In DNA, the CDR3 is TGTGCCAGCACCCTTGGACTAGACCTCTACAATGAGCAGTTCTTC.

This clone was counted once. The chain employs TRBV7-9 and TRBJ2-1, with D perhaps matching TRBD2 (5 bases). Germline V gives CDR1 SEHNR, CDR2 FQNEAQ (reference sequence). This CDR3 comprises 15 residues. Trimming stripped 2 bases from V and 5 bases from J, with 13 bases between. The DNA of the CDR3 is TGTGCCAGCAGCTTAAAGCGGCCCCGGGACAATGAGCAGTTCTTC. Protein sequence: CASSLKRPRDNEQFF.

The chain uses TRBV7-2 and TRBJ2-5; weak D call: TRBD1 (6 bases). V dropped 2 bases and J dropped 6 bases, with 13 bases sitting between them. CDR3 length: 14 amino acids. The germline V gene has CDR1 SGHTA and CDR2 FQGNSA. CDR3 bases: TGTGCCAGCAGCTTACGATCAGGGGCACAGACCCAGTACTTC. Its protein is CASSLRSGAQTQYF.

V and J are TRBV27 and TRBJ2-5, with TRBD1 identical over 9 bases. Germline trimming cut 7 bases from V and 0 bases from J; bases unmatched to any gene: 9. Germline V gene lookup returns CDR1 MNHEY and CDR2 SMNVEV (reference sequence). This CDR3 is built from 16 residues. Here the CDR3 DNA reads TGTGCCAGCATGGGGGGACAGGGTTCGTACCAAGAGACCCAGTACTTC. Translating it yields CASMGGQGSYQETQYF.

The V and J genes are TRBV30 and TRBJ1-2; a weak D match, TRBD1 (6 bases). The germline CDR1 and CDR2 sequences are GTSNPN and SVGIG (reference sequence). The ends were cut back, 2 bases at V and 12 bases at J, with 16 bases in the middle. The CDR3 sequence is 12 residues long. CDR3 sequence reads: CAWSPGQLPNTF. The CDR3 nucleotides read TGTGCCTGGAGTCCGGGACAACTCCCTAACACCTTC.

V usage is TRBV19 and J usage is TRBJ1-5, with a tentative D call TRBD1 (6 bases). The CDR3 length is 15 residues. Trimming stripped 4 bases from V and 1 base from J, with 11 bases between. Germline-derived CDR1 and CDR2 are LNHDA and SQIVND (reference sequence). The CDR3 nucleotides read TGTGCCAGTAGTACTAAGGACAGAAGCAATCAGCCCCAGCATTTT. Translating gives CASSTKDRSNQPQHF.

The chain recombines TRBV5-1 with TRBJ2-7; D is perhaps TRBD2 (5 bases). Trimming shortened V by 4 bases and J by 1 base, and 18 bases separated the two germline ends. Germline V lookup: CDR1 SGHRS, CDR2 YFSETQ. This CDR3 region has 16 residues. CDR3 DNA sequence: TGCGCCAGCAGCCCCATTGAGAGGGCAAGATCCTACGAGCAGTACTTC. This translates into CASSPIERARSYEQYF.

The chain combines TRBV5-8 with TRBJ2-1; the match to TRBD2 covers 9 bases. CDR1 and CDR2 from the germline V gene are SGHTS and YDEGEE. The CDR3 is 15 amino acids. The junction had 7 bases not matched to a gene; V was cut back by 4 bases and J by 5 bases. The CDR3 coding sequence is TGTGCCAGCAGCCCTTGGGCGGGGGGGAACAATGAGCAGTTCTTC. Amino acids: CASSPWAGGNNEQFF.

The rearrangement links TRBV30 to TRBJ1-2; the D is unclear. V lost 3 bases and J lost 7, with 21 bases in between. The V gene's germline CDR1 is GTSNPN and CDR2 SVGIG (reference sequence). The length of the CDR3 is 15 residues. The CDR3 nucleotides read TGTGCCTGGAGCGAAACGAACCCCCGCGTGCGTGGCTACACCTTC. This gives the protein CAWSETNPRVRGYTF.

For this clone: One junction end disagrees with the germline gene, perhaps due to a read error. V gene TRBV5-5 combines with J gene TRBJ2-7; D gene unclear. The CDR3 consists of 12 residues. The germline gives CDR1 SGHKS, CDR2 YYEKEE (reference sequence). The CDR3 coding sequence is TGTGCCAGCAGCTTCCCCTCCGACGAGCAGTACTTC. Protein: CASSFPSDEQYF.

The rearrangement uses TRBV5-1 and TRBJ1-1; D is perhaps TRBD1 (5 bases). V lost 5 bases, J lost 3 bases, and 11 bases lay in between. Germline CDR1 SGHRS, CDR2 YFSETQ. CDR3 length: 13 residues. Written as DNA, the CDR3 is TGCGCCAGCAGGCTGCAGGGAGACACTGAAGCTTTCTTT. It specifies CASRLQGDTEAFF. Full variable domain (remainder filled in from reference TRBV5-1 and TRBJ1-1): KAGVTQTPRYLIKTRGQQVTLSCSPISGHRSVSWYQQTPGQGLQFLFEYFSETQRNKGNFPGRFSGRQFSNSRSEMNVSTLELGDSALYLCASRLQGDTEAFFGQGTRLTVV.

The V gene is TRBV7-3, the J gene TRBJ1-2; D is ambiguous. Trimming removed 3 bases from V and 0 bases from J, with 8 bases in between. Germline lookup yields CDR1 SGHTA and CDR2 FQGTGA. The CDR3 contains 14 residues. Here the CDR3 reads CASSLDVTNYGYTF. In DNA form, the CDR3 reads TGTGCCAGCAGCTTGGACGTAACTAACTATGGCTACACCTTC.

V gene TRBV15 combines with J gene TRBJ2-1; the match to TRBD1 covers 9 bases. CDR1 LNHNV and CDR2 YYDKDF come from the germline V gene (reference sequence). The trim removed 1 base at V and 5 bases at J, leaving 6 bases unmatched. The CDR3 extends over 16 amino acids. The CDR3 reads CATSRGRDRVHNEQFF. Here the CDR3 DNA reads TGTGCCACCAGCAGAGGGAGGGACAGGGTCCACAATGAGCAGTTCTTC.

This chain links TRBV19 with TRBJ2-2, with 11 bases identical to TRBD1. The CDR3 is 14 residues long. V shed 9 bases, J shed 7 bases, and the junction held 7 bases outside the gene matches. CDR1 and CDR2 (germline): LNHDA, SQIVND (reference sequence). CDR3 sequence reads: CASNGQGANGELFF. The CDR3 nucleotides are TGTGCCAGCAATGGACAGGGGGCTAACGGGGAGCTGTTTTTT. Looking up the rest from reference TRBV19 and TRBJ2-2 gives the full variable domain: DGGITQSPKYLFRKEGQNVTLSCEQNLNHDAMYWYRQDPGQGLRLIYYSQIVNDFQKGDIAEGYSVSREKKESFPLTVTSAQKNPTAFYLCASNGQGANGELFFGEGSRLTVL.

The chain links TRBV7-8 to TRBJ2-4, with 9 bases identical to TRBD1. The CDR3 length is 18 residues. After removal of 2 bases from V and 1 base from J, the junction contained 9 bases not matched to a gene. Looked up from germline, CDR1 is SGHVS and CDR2 is FQNEAQ. CDR3 loop: CASSLLGTGNDAKNIQYF. CDR3 sequence (DNA): TGTGCCAGCAGCTTATTGGGGACAGGGAATGACGCCAAAAACATTCAGTACTTC.

The chain has TRBV19 and TRBJ1-6; tentatively, D is TRBD1 (5 bases). V lost 3 bases and J lost 10, with 13 bases in between. The CDR3 is 14 amino acids. Germline-derived CDR1 and CDR2 are LNHDA and SQIVND (reference sequence). The chain's CDR3 is CASSIDSLRSPLHF. CDR3 nucleotide sequence: TGTGCCAGTAGTATCGACAGCCTTAGATCACCCCTCCACTTT.

J is TRBJ2-7 and V is TRBV6-1; D unresolved. This CDR3 region has 13 residues. Germline V gene sequence: CDR1 MNHNS, CDR2 SASEGT. V was pared by 5 bases and J by 3 bases, with 11 bases between. The CDR3 protein is CASSRQTHYEQYF. CDR3 nucleotide sequence: TGTGCCAGCAGTCGGCAGACACACTACGAGCAGTACTTC.

The chain is built from TRBV6-1 and TRBJ1-1; TRBD1 matches 7 bases. Trimming cost V 6 bases and J 0 bases; bases outside gene matches: 7. Germline values: CDR1 MNHNS, CDR2 SASEGT. This CDR3 comprises 15 residues. CDR3 residues: CASRRQGLVNTEAFF. The CDR3 DNA sequence: TGTGCCAGCAGAAGACAGGGTTTGGTGAACACTGAAGCTTTCTTT.

This clone turned up a few times. V is TRBV11-3 and J is TRBJ2-1, with D possibly TRBD2 on 6 matching bases. CDR1 and CDR2 from the germline V gene are SGHNT and YENEEA. This CDR3 is 16 amino acids long. Deletions cut 2 bases from V and 3 bases from J, with 14 bases between. Here the CDR3 reads CASSLNTGTGYNEQFF. Written as DNA, the CDR3 is TGTGCCAGCAGCTTAAATACCGGGACTGGCTACAATGAGCAGTTCTTC.

This clone was found many times. The chain combines TRBV7-2 with TRBJ2-2; D possibly corresponds to TRBD2 (6 bases). Trimming stripped 2 bases from V and 0 bases from J, with 10 bases between. CDR1 is SGHTA and CDR2 is FQGNSA in the germline V gene. The length of the CDR3 is 16 residues. The CDR3 sequence: CASSLNPGANTGELFF. CDR3 in DNA: TGTGCCAGCAGCTTAAACCCGGGGGCGAACACCGGGGAGCTGTTTTTT.

This clone was seen only a few times. Other DNA sequences in the sample encode the same CDR3. The chain joins TRBV7-3 to TRBJ2-2; 11 bases match TRBD1. This CDR3 spans 17 amino acids. Germline V gene lookup returns CDR1 SGHTA and CDR2 FQGTGA. The V gene end was trimmed by 3 bases and the J gene end by 4 bases; junction bases not matched to a gene: 7. CDR3: CASSLVSGTGGTGELFF. Written as DNA, the CDR3 is TGTGCCAGCAGCTTGGTTTCAGGGACAGGGGGCACCGGGGAGCTGTTTTTT.

CDR3 region: CASSQQGIINQPQHF. CDR3 nucleotide sequence: TGTGCCAGCAGCCAGCAGGGCATAATAAATCAGCCCCAGCATTTT. The chain combines TRBV2 with TRBJ1-5, with D possibly being TRBD1 (5 bases). Germline CDR1 is SNHLY and CDR2 is FYNNEI. There are 15 residues in the CDR3. V dropped 6 bases and J dropped 4 bases, with 16 bases sitting between them.

V usage is TRBV6-1 and J usage is TRBJ2-7, with a weak D call TRBD1 (6 bases). Per germline, CDR1 MNHNS and CDR2 SASEGT. The CDR3 runs to 12 residues. V was shortened by 5 bases and J by 3 bases, with 8 bases between the two germline ends. The CDR3 DNA reads TGTGCCAGCAGTAAACAGGGCTACGAGCAGTACTTC. Translation gives CASSKQGYEQYF.

V gene TRBV2 combines with J gene TRBJ1-2; D remains ambiguous. Germline V gives CDR1 SNHLY, CDR2 FYNNEI. The CDR3 runs to 15 residues. V was cut by 5 bases and J by 2 bases, with 15 bases left in between. For the CDR3, the DNA is TGTGCCAGCAGTATCAGGCAGGCTCGCAACTATGGCTACACCTTC. As protein: CASSIRQARNYGYTF.

The gene calls are TRBV5-1 and TRBJ2-1, with 7 bases lining up with TRBD2. The CDR3 consists of 14 residues. After removal of 2 bases from V and 5 bases from J, the junction contained 4 bases not matched to a gene. Per germline, CDR1 SGHRS and CDR2 YFSETQ. The CDR3 protein is CASSFPGLNNEQFF. CDR3 nucleotides: TGCGCCAGCAGCTTCCCGGGACTAAACAATGAGCAGTTCTTC.

This clone was picked up one time. The chain's CDR3 is CASPTTGKKSAVYTYNEQFF. CDR3 sequence (DNA): TGTGCCAGCCCCACGACAGGGAAGAAGTCGGCGGTATACACCTACAATGAGCAGTTCTTC. The chain links TRBV7-6 to TRBJ2-1; 7 bases line up with TRBD1. The V gene end was trimmed by 8 bases and the J gene end by 2 bases; junction bases not matched to a gene: 24. From germline, CDR1 is SGHVS and CDR2 FNYEAQ. The CDR3 covers 20 residues. The full variable domain, rest sourced from reference TRBV7-6 and TRBJ2-1, is GAGVSQSPRYKVTKRGQDVALRCDPISGHVSLYWYRQALGQGPEFLTYFNYEAQQDKSGLPNDRFSAERPEGSISTLTIQRTEQRDSAMYRCASPTTGKKSAVYTYNEQFFGPGTRLTVL.

This chain uses TRBV6-4 with TRBJ2-2, with 7 nucleotides matching TRBD2. The J segment lost 7 bases and the V segment lost 3 bases, leaving 5 bases of the junction unmatched. Germline V gene data show CDR1 as MRHNA and CDR2 as SNTAGT. The CDR3 runs 14 residues. CDR3 in amino acids: CASSEGRAVGELFF. DNA of the CDR3: TGTGCCAGCAGTGAAGGGAGGGCCGTCGGGGAGCTGTTTTTT.

This clone was seen more than once but under ten times. This chain connects TRBV6-1 to TRBJ2-7, with 8 positions matching TRBD2. The V segment lost 6 bases and the J segment 7 bases; nucleotides outside the gene matches: 8. The CDR3 has 13 residues. Germline loops: CDR1 MNHNS, CDR2 SASEGT. CDR3: CASSLTSGGEQYF. The CDR3 coding sequence is TGTGCCAGCAGCTTGACATCGGGGGGGGAGCAGTACTTC.